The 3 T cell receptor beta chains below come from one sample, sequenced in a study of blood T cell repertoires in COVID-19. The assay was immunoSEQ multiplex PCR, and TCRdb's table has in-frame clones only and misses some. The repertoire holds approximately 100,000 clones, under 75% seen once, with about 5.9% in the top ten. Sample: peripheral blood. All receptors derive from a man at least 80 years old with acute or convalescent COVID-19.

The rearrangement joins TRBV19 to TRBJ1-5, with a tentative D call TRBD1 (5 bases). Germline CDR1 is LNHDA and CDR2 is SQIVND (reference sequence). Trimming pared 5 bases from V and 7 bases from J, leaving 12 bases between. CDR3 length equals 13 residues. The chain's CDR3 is CASSSGLGQPQHF. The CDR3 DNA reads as TGTGCCAGTAGTTCAGGGCTCGGGCAGCCCCAGCATTTT. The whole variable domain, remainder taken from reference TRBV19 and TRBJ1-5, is DGGITQSPKYLFRKEGQNVTLSCEQNLNHDAMYWYRQDPGQGLRLIYYSQIVNDFQKGDIAEGYSVSREKKESFPLTVTSAQKNPTAFYLCASSSGLGQPQHFGDGTRLSIL.

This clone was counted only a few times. Here the CDR3 DNA reads TGTGCCAGCAGCGTCCGAGTGGGGGGGTTTGAGACCCAGTACTTC. Its translation: CASSVRVGGFETQYF. The chain is built from TRBV9 and TRBJ2-5; 7 bases align to TRBD2. The CDR3 loop spans 15 amino acids. J lost 5 bases, V lost 2 bases, and 9 bases had no gene match. Germline values: CDR1 SGDLS, CDR2 YYNGEE.

The CDR3 DNA sequence: TGCGCCAGCAGCTTGGGGCAGTCGGGAAACACCATATATTTT. Its translation is CASSLGQSGNTIYF. V gene TRBV5-1 combines with J gene TRBJ1-3, with D unresolved. The V end was cut by 0 bases, the J end by 4 bases, with 8 bases between. Germline V lookup: CDR1 SGHRS, CDR2 YFSETQ. The CDR3 length is 14 residues.